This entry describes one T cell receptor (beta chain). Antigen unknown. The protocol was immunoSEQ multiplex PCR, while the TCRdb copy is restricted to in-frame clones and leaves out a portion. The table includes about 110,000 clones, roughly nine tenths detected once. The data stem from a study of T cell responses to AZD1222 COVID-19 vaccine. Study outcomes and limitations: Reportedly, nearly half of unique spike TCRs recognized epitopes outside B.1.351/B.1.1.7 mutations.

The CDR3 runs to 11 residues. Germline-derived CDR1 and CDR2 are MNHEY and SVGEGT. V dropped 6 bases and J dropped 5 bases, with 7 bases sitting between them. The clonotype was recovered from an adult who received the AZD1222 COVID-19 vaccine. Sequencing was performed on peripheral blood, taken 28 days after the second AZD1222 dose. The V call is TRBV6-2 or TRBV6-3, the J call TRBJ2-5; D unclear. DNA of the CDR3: TGTGCCAGCAGCAGAAGGGAGACCCAGTACTTC. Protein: CASSRRETQYF.